A selection of T cell receptor beta chains follows, all from one sample in a study of control samples from healthy donors and cancer patients. The assay was immunoSEQ multiplex PCR, and TCRdb's table has in-frame clones only and misses some. The sample has some 130,000 clones; 80% to 95% are singletons. Sequenced input: blood. The receptors were sampled from a man younger than 35 in good health. CDR3s include the opening cysteine and the closing phenylalanine or tryptophan. D genes are given only for firm matches. The listing skips clone size in some rows; elsewhere it reads once, few, many or a size class.

v_call: TRBV18
j_call: TRBJ2-1
clone_size: -
d_call: TRBD2
cdr3_nt: TGTGCCAGCTCCCAATCTAGCGGGGGGGCCAATGAGCAGTTCTTC
cdr3_aa: CASSQSSGGANEQFF

v_call: TRBV18
j_call: TRBJ2-7
clone_size: -
d_call: -
cdr3_nt: TGTGCCAGCTCACCAAACAGACTCTACGAGCAGTACTTC
cdr3_aa: CASSPNRLYEQYF

v_call: TRBV4-2
j_call: TRBJ1-3
clone_size: -
d_call: -
cdr3_nt: TGTGCCAGCAGCCATAGGGACACCATATATTTT
cdr3_aa: CASSHRDTIYF

v_call: TRBV5-6
j_call: TRBJ2-5
clone_size: -
d_call: -
cdr3_nt: TGTGCCAGCACCCTCCTCGAGCGGAGGTACCAAGAGACCCAGTACTTC
cdr3_aa: CASTLLERRYQETQYF

v_call: TRBV19
j_call: TRBJ2-2
clone_size: -
d_call: TRBD2
cdr3_nt: TGTGCCAGTAGTCCACTAGCGGGGGGCACCGGGGAGCTGTTTTTT
cdr3_aa: CASSPLAGGTGELFF

v_call: TRBV2
j_call: TRBJ1-1
clone_size: -
d_call: -
cdr3_nt: TGTGCCAGCAGGGGTGGGAGGGGCGTATTAACTGAAGCTTTCTTT
cdr3_aa: CASRGGRGVLTEAFF

v_call: TRBV5-6
j_call: TRBJ2-2
clone_size: -
d_call: -
cdr3_nt: TGTGCCAGCAGCTTGCGGGGGAAGAACACCGGGGAGCTGTTTTTT
cdr3_aa: CASSLRGKNTGELFF

v_call: TRBV9
j_call: TRBJ1-5
clone_size: -
d_call: TRBD1
cdr3_nt: TGTGCCAGCAGCGTAACAGGGGGCGGTCAGCCCCAGCATTTT
cdr3_aa: CASSVTGGGQPQHF

v_call: TRBV6-6
j_call: TRBJ2-3
clone_size: once
d_call: TRBD2
cdr3_nt: TGTGCCAGCAGGCGGACTAGCGGCACAGATACGCAGTATTTT
cdr3_aa: CASRRTSGTDTQYF

v_call: TRBV5-1
j_call: TRBJ1-4
clone_size: -
d_call: -
cdr3_nt: TGCGCCAGCAGCTTGGCCGGGGGATGGGAAAAACTGTTTTTT
cdr3_aa: CASSLAGGWEKLFF

v_call: TRBV27
j_call: TRBJ1-5
clone_size: -
d_call: -
cdr3_nt: TGTGCCAGCAGGGACGCTTGGGGATTGGGCAGCAATCAGCCCCAGCATTTT
cdr3_aa: CASRDAWGLGSNQPQHF

v_call: TRBV5-1
j_call: TRBJ2-3
clone_size: -
d_call: -
cdr3_nt: TGCGCCAGCAGCCTAGTGGGAGCTCACCCACCAGATACGCAGTATTTT
cdr3_aa: CASSLVGAHPPDTQYF

v_call: TRBV19
j_call: TRBJ1-4
clone_size: -
d_call: -
cdr3_nt: TGTGCCAGTAGATCCGCAAGGGGATTCTCAAATGAAAAACTGTTTTTT
cdr3_aa: CASRSARGFSNEKLFF

v_call: TRBV18
j_call: TRBJ2-3
clone_size: -
d_call: -
cdr3_nt: TGTGCCAGCTCACCAAACCAGGGTAACACAGATACGCAGTATTTT
cdr3_aa: CASSPNQGNTDTQYF

v_call: TRBV4-1
j_call: TRBJ1-2
clone_size: -
d_call: TRBD1
cdr3_nt: TGCGCCAGCAGCCGAGCCGGGACAGGGGCGGATGGCTACACCTTC
cdr3_aa: CASSRAGTGADGYTF

v_call: TRBV5-1
j_call: TRBJ2-3
clone_size: -
d_call: TRBD2
cdr3_nt: TGCGCCAGCAGCTTGGATATTCTAGCGGGGGGACCTAGCACAGATACGCAGTATTTT
cdr3_aa: CASSLDILAGGPSTDTQYF

v_call: TRBV9
j_call: TRBJ1-2
clone_size: -
d_call: -
cdr3_nt: TGTGCCAGCAGCCTAGGTTCGCAGCCGACAGCCTATGGCTACACCTTC
cdr3_aa: CASSLGSQPTAYGYTF